This T cell receptor (beta chain) was recorded in a study of human T cells and chemical hapten exposure. Overall study context: Donors were sensitized with 2% DPC on the upper inner arm.

This clonotype was detected a few times. Its antigen is unidentified. Study observations and caveats: Significantly more large CDR3 similarity clusters were formed by expanded TCRs than by controls.

From the RACE reads, TCRdb called clonotypes with MiXCR, one entry per CDR3 protein. The sample has over 70,000 distinct CDR3 sequences; 9.5% to 13% are singletons. Trimming cost V 4 bases and J 3 bases, with 11 bases left between them. The CDR3 has 14 amino acids. The germline CDR1 and CDR2 sequences are SGDLS and YYNGEE. The time point is: patch test 2, 6 weeks after DPC sensitization. As for treatment: therapeutic diphenylcyclopropenone sensitization with weekly scalp DPC. This chain uses TRBV9 with TRBJ1-5; unclear D gene. Specimen: whole blood, collected in connection with sensitization to the hapten diphenylcyclopropenone (DPC). The source is a man aged 18 to 29 with alopecia areata. Some clones in this sample may be carry-over from other donors' samples. CDR3 DNA sequence: TGTGCCAGCAGCCTCGGACGGTTCAATCAGCCCCAGCATTTT. This codes for CASSLGRFNQPQHF.